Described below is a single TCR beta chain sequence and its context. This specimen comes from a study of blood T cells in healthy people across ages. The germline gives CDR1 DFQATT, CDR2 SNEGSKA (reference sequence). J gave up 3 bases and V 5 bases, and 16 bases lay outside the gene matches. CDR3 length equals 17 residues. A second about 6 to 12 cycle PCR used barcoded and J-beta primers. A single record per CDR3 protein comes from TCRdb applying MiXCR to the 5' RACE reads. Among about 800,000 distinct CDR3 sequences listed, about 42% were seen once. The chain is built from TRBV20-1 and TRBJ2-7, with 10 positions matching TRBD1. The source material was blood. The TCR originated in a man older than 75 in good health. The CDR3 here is CSARPGQGFVLNYEQYF. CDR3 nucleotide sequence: TGCAGTGCTCGGCCGGGACAGGGGTTCGTGTTGAACTACGAGCAGTACTTC.